These 25 T cell receptor beta chains came from one sample sequenced in a study of immune characterization of retroperitoneal liposarcoma. TCRdb itself ran the PCR reads through MiXCR, one entry per CDR3 protein. Here the sample spans several thousand distinct CDR3 sequences, almost 30% being singletons. The sequenced sample consisted of blood. These receptors were collected from a male donor with retroperitoneal liposarcoma.

By sample share, this clonotype is medium-sized (0.01 to 0.1%). The rearrangement joins TRBV10-1 to TRBJ2-1, with 9 bases fitting TRBD1. V was pared by 2 bases and J by 10 bases, with 9 bases of the junction left unmatched. This CDR3 has 15 amino acids. Germline V CDR1 and CDR2: WNHNN, SYGVQD (reference sequence). This CDR3 reads CASSEPGQGAWEQFF. DNA of the CDR3: TGCGCCAGCAGTGAGCCGGGACAGGGAGCGTGGGAGCAGTTCTTC.

This clonotype came up a few times. The chain combines TRBV12-3 or TRBV12-4 with TRBJ2-5, with 9 positions matching TRBD1. The DNA end is more similar to TRBJ2-1, so the J call may be wrong. The CDR3 loop spans 14 amino acids. The CDR3 nucleotides are TGTGCCAGCAGCCACGAATTACAGGGGGCTGAGCAGTTCTTC. This sequence encodes CASSHELQGAEQFF.

This clonotype counts as medium-sized. This chain joins TRBV6-5 and TRBJ2-2; 12 nucleotides agree with TRBD2. V gave up 0 bases and J gave up 7 bases; unmatched junction bases: 12. The germline gives CDR1 MNHEY, CDR2 SVGAGI. The CDR3 is 19 amino acids. Here the CDR3 reads CASSYSNLAGGPSGGELFF. CDR3 nucleotide sequence: TGTGCCAGCAGTTACTCGAATCTAGCGGGAGGGCCAAGTGGCGGGGAGCTGTTTTTT.

V gene TRBV7-2 combines with J gene TRBJ1-4; no clear D gene. Germline V gives CDR1 SGHTA, CDR2 FQGNSA. Trimming shortened V by 4 bases and J by 0 bases, and 9 bases separated the two germline ends. This CDR3 is 15 amino acids long. CDR3 bases: TGTGCCAGCAGCTACGACGGTACAACTAATGAAAAACTGTTTTTT. Protein: CASSYDGTTNEKLFF.

This chain joins TRBV3-1 and TRBJ2-7; 7 nucleotides agree with TRBD2. J lost 7 bases, V lost 3 bases, and 9 bases had no gene match. This CDR3 is built from 14 residues. Germline V CDR1 and CDR2: LGHDT, YNNKEL (reference sequence). The CDR3 here is CASSQPGTTTEQYF. CDR3 nucleotide sequence: TGTGCCAGCAGCCAGCCCGGGACTACTACTGAGCAGTACTTC.

By sample fraction, this clonotype is medium-sized. This rearrangement joins TRBV5-1 to TRBJ2-1; D is ambiguous. The germline V and J ends were trimmed by 6 bases and 6 bases, with 10 bases remaining between them. Germline V CDR1 and CDR2: SGHRS, YFSETQ. This CDR3 region has 12 residues. The CDR3 sequence is CASTYPSNEQFF. The CDR3 bases are TGCGCCAGCACCTATCCCTCCAATGAGCAGTTCTTC.

This clonotype qualifies as medium-sized (0.01 to 0.1%). The gene calls are TRBV10-1 and TRBJ2-4; possibly TRBD2 for D (6 bases). Trimming left V 8 bases short and J 0 bases short, with 17 bases between. There are 16 residues in the CDR3. CDR1 is WNHNN and CDR2 is SYGVQD in the germline V gene (reference sequence). The CDR3 DNA reads TGCGCCAGCGTCCGACTAGGGCAGATAGCCAAAAACATTCAGTACTTC. It yields the protein CASVRLGQIAKNIQYF.

V and J are TRBV23-1 and TRBJ2-1, with 7 bases that match TRBD1. TRBV23-1 is sorted into the ORF group, with uncertain function. The CDR3 is made up of 17 amino acids. Germline trimming cut 3 bases from V and 0 bases from J; bases unmatched to any gene: 8. The CDR3 here is CASSHAATGSSYNEQFF. CDR3 DNA sequence: TGCGCCAGCAGTCACGCCGCGACAGGGAGCTCCTACAATGAGCAGTTCTTC.

This clonotype came up a few times. The chain has TRBV25-1 and TRBJ2-1; D gene ambiguous. CDR3 length: 11 amino acids. Looked up from germline, CDR1 is MGHDK and CDR2 is SYGVNS. The V end was cut by 6 bases, the J end by 4 bases, with 4 bases between. CDR3 protein: CASRNYNEQFF. The DNA for the CDR3 is TGTGCCAGCAGGAATTACAATGAGCAGTTCTTC.

This chain links TRBV4-1 with TRBJ1-5; TRBD1 agrees at 8 bases. Germline assignment: CDR1 MGHRA and CDR2 YSYEKL. With 5 bases clipped from V and 2 bases from J, the junction kept 8 bases outside the gene matches. The CDR3 consists of 16 residues. The CDR3 loop reads CASSTTGGPGNQPQHF. DNA of the CDR3: TGCGCCAGCAGCACCACAGGGGGGCCCGGCAATCAGCCCCAGCATTTT.

This clonotype is categorized as medium-sized. This chain links TRBV6-4 with TRBJ2-3; tentatively, D is TRBD1 (5 bases). V was trimmed by 5 bases and J by 0 bases, leaving 15 bases between them. Germline values: CDR1 MRHNA, CDR2 SNTAGT. The CDR3 runs to 16 residues. CDR3 bases: TGTGCCAGCAGTCCCCAGGGTCGGATTAGCACAGATACGCAGTATTTT. Translated: CASSPQGRISTDTQYF.

Comment on this clonotype: The final CDR3 position lacks the conserved phenylalanine or tryptophan, pointing to a likely read error. The limits of the CDR3 on the DNA are not certain, so only TCRdb's listed CDR3 is given. J is TRBJ1-1 and V is TRBV14; the tabulated D call, TRBD1, remains unverified against the DNA. Germline CDR1 reads SGHDN; CDR2 reads FVKESK. The CDR3 is 17 residues long, counting both termini. CDR3 in amino acids: CASSPHLDPTMSSSSGQ.

The chain recombines TRBV6-6 with TRBJ1-3, with D possibly being TRBD1 (5 bases). Trimming stripped 6 bases from V and 7 bases from J, with 19 bases between. Looked up from germline, CDR1 is MNHNY and CDR2 is SVGAGI (reference sequence). The CDR3 length is 15 residues. The CDR3 DNA reads TGTGCCAGCAGCTCTAGAGACAGCCGGGGGAACACCATATATTTT. This sequence encodes CASSSRDSRGNTIYF.

This clonotype counts as medium-sized (0.01 to 0.1%). The rearrangement links TRBV6-1 to TRBJ1-1; 7 nucleotides align to TRBD1. V shed 5 bases, J shed 3 bases, and the junction held 9 bases outside the gene matches. CDR3 length: 15 residues. The germline gives CDR1 MNHNS, CDR2 SASEGT. The CDR3 protein is CASSSPPTGHTEAFF. The CDR3 DNA is TGTGCCAGCAGTTCTCCCCCGACAGGGCACACTGAAGCTTTCTTT.

This clonotype has a handful of counts. J is TRBJ1-1 and V is TRBV4-1; TRBD1 is a possible D gene (5 bases). Trimming left V 1 base short and J 1 base short, with 10 bases between. The CDR3 runs to 15 residues. Germline V gene data show CDR1 as MGHRA and CDR2 as YSYEKL. In DNA, the CDR3 is TGCGCCAGCAGCCAAGGGACATCCAGGAACACTGAAGCTTTCTTT. Protein product: CASSQGTSRNTEAFF.

The chain recombines TRBV12-3 or TRBV12-4 with TRBJ1-6, with TRBD1 identical over 9 bases. J was trimmed by 7 bases and V by 4 bases; bases with no gene match: 5. The CDR3 runs to 15 residues. CDR3 loop: CASSSGQGLNSPLHF. The CDR3 DNA sequence: TGTGCCAGCAGTTCCGGACAGGGGTTAAATTCACCCCTCCACTTT.

This clonotype turned up a few times. The chain carries TRBV6-1 and TRBJ1-4; 7 bases agree with TRBD1. The CDR3 consists of 16 residues. The J segment lost 6 bases and the V segment lost 5 bases, leaving 12 bases of the junction unmatched. Per the germline V gene, CDR1 is MNHNS and CDR2 is SASEGT. The CDR3 loop is CASSLRRDSPYEKLFF. CDR3 DNA sequence: TGTGCCAGCAGTCTACGGCGGGACAGCCCTTATGAAAAACTGTTTTTT.

Relative to its sample, this clonotype is large. This chain joins TRBV6-1 and TRBJ2-2, with unresolved D. Germline assignment: CDR1 MNHNS and CDR2 SASEGT. Trimming cost V 6 bases and J 0 bases, with 8 bases left between them. The CDR3 covers 14 residues. The chain's CDR3 is CASRPRANTGELFF. The DNA for the CDR3 is TGTGCCAGCAGGCCCCGGGCGAACACCGGGGAGCTGTTTTTT.

This clonotype showed up just a few times. The chain has TRBV7-8 and TRBJ2-3; D uncertain. CDR1 and CDR2 (germline): SGHVS, FQNEAQ. Trimming took off 3 bases at V and 6 bases at J, with 10 bases between the two ends. This CDR3 spans 13 amino acids. This CDR3 reads CASSLAAKDTQYF. As DNA, the CDR3 is TGTGCCAGCAGCTTGGCTGCTAAGGATACGCAGTATTTT.

This clonotype is medium-sized (0.01 to 0.1%). In DNA form, the CDR3 reads TGCGCCAGCAAAGCGGGATTGGGTGCTAATACGCAGTATTTT. Its translation is CASKAGLGANTQYF. The chain uses TRBV10-2 and TRBJ2-3; 7 positions match TRBD2. V was pared by 7 bases and J by 7 bases, with 11 bases of the junction left unmatched. Germline V gives CDR1 WSHSY, CDR2 SAAADI. The CDR3 extends over 14 amino acids.

V and J are TRBV4-1 and TRBJ1-5; no clear D gene. The CDR3 totals 15 residues. The V end lost 0 bases, the J end lost 9 bases, and 15 bases lay between the germline ends. Germline values: CDR1 MGHRA, CDR2 YSYEKL. The DNA for the CDR3 is TGCGCCAGCAGCCAAGATGCAAGTTTGGGGTCGCCCCAGCATTTT. Its translation is CASSQDASLGSPQHF.

The V call is TRBV6-1, the J call TRBJ2-5; D unresolved. CDR3 length: 15 residues. CDR1 is MNHNS, CDR2 SASEGT, per germline. V dropped 2 bases and J dropped 11 bases, with 21 bases sitting between them. The CDR3 DNA reads TGTGCCAGCAGTGAATCGGCTTCTTCCTACAATGAGCAGTACTTC. Translating it yields CASSESASSYNEQYF.

The chain has TRBV6-5 and TRBJ2-6; the D is unclear. Germline CDR1 MNHEY, CDR2 SVGAGI. This CDR3 spans 16 amino acids. Trimming removed 2 bases at V and 3 bases at J, with 11 bases between. The CDR3 coding sequence is TGTGCCAGCAGTTACGACGGACCAGGTGGGGCCAACGTCCTGACTTTC. Translation: CASSYDGPGGANVLTF.

This clonotype was picked up one time. The chain has TRBV6-1 and TRBJ2-1; the match to TRBD1 covers 9 bases. Germline trimming cut 2 bases from V and 8 bases from J; bases unmatched to any gene: 4. Germline V gene data show CDR1 as MNHNS and CDR2 as SASEGT. This CDR3 has 14 amino acids. The CDR3 nucleotides are TGTGCCAGCAGTGAACGGGGGGACAGGGATGAGCAGTTCTTC. Encoded protein: CASSERGDRDEQFF.

This clonotype ranks as medium-sized. This rearrangement joins TRBV7-2 to TRBJ2-3; TRBD2 might be the D (5 bases). V dropped 2 bases and J dropped 1 base, with 13 bases sitting between them. CDR3 length: 16 residues. Germline loops: CDR1 SGHTA, CDR2 FQGNSA. The CDR3 loop reads CASSLLARPGTDTQYF. CDR3 coding DNA: TGTGCCAGCAGCTTATTAGCGCGGCCTGGCACAGATACGCAGTATTTT.